These 22 T cell receptor beta chains were all obtained from the same sample, sequenced in a study of glioma-infiltrating T cells after dendritic cell vaccination listed by TCRdb under 2016. Receptor amplification or capture employed the immunoSEQ multiplex PCR assay. In its TCRdb copy, this immuneACCESS table keeps in-frame sequences only and misses some clones. Where compared with another copy, unresolved V genes explain less than half of these, and the others have no known cause. In this sample the table shows 55,000 to 75,000 clones, roughly four fifths of which occur a single time. The ten largest clonotypes hold about a sixth of the sample. Per the publication, the time point label means: after dendritic cell vaccination, including at tumor progression/relapse. Here the sequenced sample was blood, taken after dendritic cell vaccination. The receptors stem from a human donor with glioblastoma.

This clone occurred once. This chain uses TRBV4-2 with TRBJ2-2; the D gene is possibly TRBD1 (6 bases). CDR3 length: 15 amino acids. Germline V CDR1 and CDR2: LGHNA, YNFKEQ. Deletions cut 2 bases from V and 5 bases from J, with 12 bases between. The CDR3 coding sequence is TGTGCCAGCAGCCAACACCCCCAGGGGACCGGGGAGCTGTTTTTT. Amino acids: CASSQHPQGTGELFF.

The chain joins TRBV2 to TRBJ2-1; 12 bases align to TRBD2. Germline V CDR1 and CDR2: SNHLY, FYNNEI. V gave up 6 bases and J gave up 3 bases; unmatched junction bases: 9. CDR3 length equals 17 residues. The CDR3 here is CASSPRTSGVVYNEQFF. The CDR3 DNA is TGTGCCAGCAGCCCTCGGACTAGCGGGGTTGTCTACAATGAGCAGTTCTTC.

V usage is TRBV6-5 and J usage is TRBJ2-7, with 7 bases lining up with TRBD1. Per germline, CDR1 MNHEY and CDR2 SVGAGI. The CDR3 covers 13 residues. Trimming at V came to 6 bases and at J to 7 bases, leaving 9 bases not matched to a gene. CDR3 nucleotides: TGTGCCAGCAGCCTCGGGACAGCCCCAGAGCAGTACTTC. The encoded protein is CASSLGTAPEQYF.

This rearrangement joins TRBV5-1 to TRBJ2-4, with D perhaps matching TRBD1 (7 bases). Germline loops: CDR1 SGHRS, CDR2 YFSETQ. The V end lost 3 bases, the J end lost 0 bases, and 19 bases lay between the germline ends. This CDR3 is built from 18 residues. The CDR3 loop is CASSSFPGDSLAKNIQYF. CDR3 nucleotide sequence: TGCGCCAGCAGCTCCTTTCCGGGGGACAGTCTAGCCAAAAACATTCAGTACTTC.

This clone was counted a few times. V and J are TRBV10-1 and TRBJ2-2, with a possible D match to TRBD1 (6 bases). The germline V gene encodes CDR1 WNHNN and CDR2 SYGVQD (reference sequence). The CDR3 is 13 residues long. With 6 bases removed from V and 4 bases from J, the gap between germline ends came to 9 bases. The CDR3 DNA follows: TGCGCCAGCAGCCCGGACAGCACCGGGGAGCTGTTTTTT. Encoded protein: CASSPDSTGELFF.

The chain has TRBV2 and TRBJ2-5; possibly TRBD2 for D (5 bases). V shed 4 bases and J shed 5 bases, with 14 bases lying between them. This CDR3 is 14 amino acids long. Germline CDR1 reads SNHLY; CDR2 reads FYNNEI. CDR3 DNA: TGTGCCAGCAGTGGAGTTGGTAGCGAGGAGACCCAGTACTTC. Translating it yields CASSGVGSEETQYF.

J is TRBJ2-7 and V is TRBV7-9, with a possible D match to TRBD2 (6 bases). V was clipped by 1 base and J by 6 bases, with 13 bases between them. Germline V CDR1 and CDR2: SEHNR, FQNEAQ (reference sequence). The CDR3 has 14 amino acids. CDR3 sequence (DNA): TGTGCCAGCAGCTTAGTAGCGGCACGTTCCGAGCAGTACTTC. Translation gives CASSLVAARSEQYF.

The J gene is TRBJ1-1, the V gene TRBV2; D gene uncertain. This CDR3 has 12 amino acids. The germline gives CDR1 SNHLY, CDR2 FYNNEI. V was cut by 2 bases and J by 11 bases, with 12 bases left in between. The CDR3 region is CASSELRSGAFF. CDR3 DNA: TGTGCCAGCAGTGAACTTCGAAGTGGCGCTTTCTTT. Supplemented by reference TRBV2 and TRBJ1-1, the full variable domain reads EPEVTQTPSHQVTQMGQEVILRCVPISNHLYFYWYRQILGQKVEFLVSFYNNEISEKSEIFDDQFSVERPDGSNFTLKIRSTKLEDSAMYFCASSELRSGAFFGQGTRLTVV.

This clone was counted between two and nine times. This sequence joins TRBV11-2 and TRBJ2-2; TRBD2 is a possible D gene (7 bases). Looked up from germline, CDR1 is SGHAT and CDR2 is FQNNGV. The length of the CDR3 is 16 residues. The V gene lost 6 bases and the J gene lost 7 bases, with 21 bases spanning the gap. CDR3 sequence (DNA): TGTGCCAGCAGATACCTCGGGGGGCGTAGTGGCGGGGAGCTGTTTTTT. Protein product: CASRYLGGRSGGELFF.

The rearrangement links TRBV7-8 to TRBJ1-1; D not certain. Per the germline V gene, CDR1 is SGHVS and CDR2 is FQNEAQ. The CDR3 length is 17 residues. Trimming removed 0 bases at V and 0 bases at J, with 14 bases between. The CDR3 bases are TGTGCCAGCAGCTTAGCCAGGATCGCCAAAATGAACACTGAAGCTTTCTTT. It is translated as CASSLARIAKMNTEAFF. The full variable domain, in which reference TRBV7-8 and TRBJ1-1 provide the parts outside the CDR3, is GAGVSQSPRYKVAKRGQDVALRCDPISGHVSLFWYQQALGQGPEFLTYFQNEAQLDKSGLPSDRFFAERPEGSVSTLKIQRTQQEDSAVYLCASSLARIAKMNTEAFFGQGTRLTVV.

The V and J genes are TRBV7-2 and TRBJ1-6, with D possibly matching TRBD1 (5 bases). CDR3 length equals 15 residues. The germline V gene has CDR1 SGHTA and CDR2 FQGNSA. V lost 1 base and J lost 9, with 13 bases in between. The CDR3 region has the DNA TGTGCCAGCAGCTTAGATTCAGGGCCGAGTTCACCCCTCCACTTT. Protein product: CASSLDSGPSSPLHF.

This chain connects TRBV29-1 to TRBJ1-1; no firm D call. From germline, CDR1 is SQVTM and CDR2 ANQGSEA. Trimming removed 5 bases from V and 11 bases from J, with 15 bases in between. CDR3 size: 11 residues. This CDR3 reads CSVWRISRAFF. CDR3 nucleotide sequence: TGCAGCGTTTGGCGGATTTCGCGGGCTTTCTTT. Looking up the rest from reference TRBV29-1 and TRBJ1-1 gives the full variable domain: SAVISQKPSRDICQRGTSLTIQCQVDSQVTMMFWYRQQPGQSLTLIATANQGSEATYESGFVIDKFPISRPNLTFSTLTVSNMSPEDSSIYLCSVWRISRAFFGQGTRLTVV.

The chain employs TRBV7-9 and TRBJ2-3; TRBD1 aligns across 10 bases. The length of the CDR3 is 14 residues. The germline V gene encodes CDR1 SEHNR and CDR2 FQNEAQ (reference sequence). Trimming took 5 bases from V and 10 from J; bases not matched to a gene: 9. The CDR3 reads CASSTRTGGIAQYF. The CDR3 region has the DNA TGTGCCAGCAGCACTAGGACAGGGGGGATAGCGCAGTATTTT.

The CDR3 coding sequence is TGTGCCAGCTCACCAGAACAGTTCACAGATACGCAGTATTTT. It yields the protein CASSPEQFTDTQYF. This chain uses TRBV18 with TRBJ2-3; D call uncertain. The CDR3 is 14 residues long. CDR1 is KGHSH, CDR2 LQKENI, per germline. Trimming stripped 2 bases from V and 2 bases from J, with 8 bases between.

The rearrangement links TRBV11-3 to TRBJ1-1; no clear D gene. The V end was cut by 5 bases, the J end by 4 bases, with 8 bases between. Germline assignment: CDR1 SGHNT and CDR2 YENEEA. The CDR3 is 12 residues long. The CDR3 coding sequence is TGTGCCAGCAGCCCCTCGGGCACTGAAGCTTTCTTT. Protein product: CASSPSGTEAFF.

V usage is TRBV5-6 and J usage is TRBJ1-6; 10 nucleotides agree with TRBD1. The ends lost 0 bases at V and 8 bases at J; junction bases unmatched: 2. CDR1 and CDR2 (germline): SGHDT, YYEEEE. The CDR3 extends over 15 amino acids. CDR3 residues: CASSLGDRGYSPLHF. The CDR3 bases are TGTGCCAGCAGCTTGGGGGACAGGGGCTATTCACCCCTCCACTTT.

The genes are TRBV5-1 and TRBJ2-7; 9 positions agree with TRBD1. J gave up 5 bases and V 1 base, and 7 bases lay outside the gene matches. The CDR3 contains 15 residues. The germline V gene encodes CDR1 SGHRS and CDR2 YFSETQ. The CDR3 loop reads CASSLNYRGLNEQYF. The CDR3 region has the DNA TGCGCCAGCAGCTTGAATTACAGGGGGCTCAACGAGCAGTACTTC.

The chain combines TRBV19 with TRBJ1-1; D is ambiguous. Germline lookup yields CDR1 LNHDA and CDR2 SQIVND (reference sequence). CDR3 length: 13 residues. V lost 3 bases and J 0 bases, leaving 5 bases between the germline ends. CDR3 nucleotide sequence: TGTGCCAGTAGTATTCTAGTGAACACTGAAGCTTTCTTT. It specifies CASSILVNTEAFF.

V is TRBV19 and J is TRBJ1-1, with D possibly being TRBD1 (5 bases). CDR3 length: 11 residues. CDR1 and CDR2 (germline): LNHDA, SQIVND (reference sequence). Trimming left V 6 bases short and J 11 bases short, with 13 bases between. CDR3 region: CASSRQRFAFF. In DNA, the CDR3 is TGTGCCAGTAGCCGACAGAGGTTCGCTTTCTTT.

V gene TRBV30 combines with J gene TRBJ2-1; 9 bases are shared with TRBD1. V shed 5 bases, J shed 3 bases, and the junction held 8 bases outside the gene matches. The CDR3 spans 15 residues. CDR1 is GTSNPN, CDR2 SVGIG, per germline (reference sequence). CDR3 sequence (DNA): TGTGCCTGGGACCCGGGACAGGGTGGCTACAATGAGCAGTTCTTC. It yields the protein CAWDPGQGGYNEQFF.

The genes are TRBV19 and TRBJ1-5, with 8 bases lining up with TRBD1. Per germline, CDR1 LNHDA and CDR2 SQIVND (reference sequence). Trimming removed 7 bases from V and 3 bases from J; junction bases left unmatched: 5. The CDR3 is made up of 14 amino acids. This CDR3 is CASTMDRDNQPQHF. The CDR3 nucleotides are TGTGCCAGTACCATGGACAGGGACAATCAGCCCCAGCATTTT.

This chain links TRBV5-6 with TRBJ2-5; 10 nucleotides align to TRBD1. V lost 4 bases to trimming and J lost 7 bases; unmatched junction nucleotides: 7. The CDR3 loop spans 14 amino acids. The germline gives CDR1 SGHDT, CDR2 YYEEEE. The CDR3 loop is CASSETGGWGTQYF. CDR3 nucleotide sequence: TGTGCCAGCAGCGAGACAGGGGGCTGGGGGACCCAGTACTTC.